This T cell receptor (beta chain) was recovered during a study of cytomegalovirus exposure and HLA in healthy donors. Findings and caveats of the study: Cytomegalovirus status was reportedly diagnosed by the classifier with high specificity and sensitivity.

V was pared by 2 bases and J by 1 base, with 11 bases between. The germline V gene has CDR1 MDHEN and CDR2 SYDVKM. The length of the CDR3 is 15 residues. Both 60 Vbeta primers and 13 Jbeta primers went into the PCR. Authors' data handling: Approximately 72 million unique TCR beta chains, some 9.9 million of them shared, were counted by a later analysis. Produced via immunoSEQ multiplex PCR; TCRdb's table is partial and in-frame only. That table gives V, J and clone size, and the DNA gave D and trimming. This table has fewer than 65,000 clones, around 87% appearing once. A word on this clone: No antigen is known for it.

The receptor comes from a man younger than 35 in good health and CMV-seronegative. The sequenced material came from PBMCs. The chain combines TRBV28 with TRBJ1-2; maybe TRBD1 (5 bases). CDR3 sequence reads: CASSLRWQGNYGYTF. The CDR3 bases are TGTGCCAGCAGTTTAAGGTGGCAGGGTAACTATGGCTACACCTTC.